A selection of T cell receptor beta chains follows, all from one sample in a study of shared clonotypes between healthy human individuals. Clones were sequenced by immunoSEQ multiplex PCR, and TCRdb holds only the in-frame ones, with some missing. The repertoire has about 640,000 clones, around 72% of them found once; the top ten carry 1.8%. Sequenced input: memory CD4+ T cells sorted from blood. These receptors came from a woman under 40 in good health. CDR3s include the opening cysteine and the closing phenylalanine or tryptophan. The order of the fields is J gene, clone size, D gene, V gene, CDR3 protein, CDR3 DNA. D genes are given only for firm matches. Size is stated for part of the rows, as once, few or many counts, or as a class when the clone is expanded.

TRBJ2-7	.	.	TRBV6-6	CASSETGVYEQYF	TGTGCCAGCAGTGAGACAGGAGTCTACGAGCAGTACTTC
TRBJ2-3	.	TRBD2	TRBV9	CASSLTSGSRTDTQYF	TGTGCCAGCAGCCTCACCAGCGGGAGTCGGACAGATACGCAGTATTTT
TRBJ2-1	.	.	TRBV6-1	CASSEALARLGNEQFF	TGTGCCAGCAGTGAAGCGCTGGCTAGGCTGGGCAATGAGCAGTTCTTC
TRBJ2-7	few	.	TRBV5-1	CASSLSSPGEQYF	TGCGCCAGCAGCTTGAGTAGCCCGGGGGAGCAGTACTTC
TRBJ1-1	.	.	TRBV5-4	CASSLTAMNTEAFF	TGTGCCAGCAGCTTGACCGCGATGAACACTGAAGCTTTCTTT
TRBJ1-2	.	TRBD1	TRBV13	CASSLRRTGADGYTF	TGTGCCAGCAGCTTACGGAGGACAGGGGCGGATGGCTACACCTTC
TRBJ1-3	.	.	TRBV25-1	CASSGGRGFPGNTIYF	TGTGCCAGCAGTGGGGGCAGGGGCTTCCCTGGAAACACCATATATTTT
TRBJ1-5	few	.	TRBV7-2	CASSFGQNSNQPQHF	TGTGCCAGCAGCTTCGGACAAAATAGCAATCAGCCCCAGCATTTT
TRBJ1-4	.	TRBD1	TRBV6-1	CASSDYRGNEKLFF	TGTGCCAGCAGTGATTACAGGGGTAATGAAAAACTGTTTTTT
TRBJ1-2	.	TRBD1	TRBV27	CASSLTPGTDNYGYTF	TGTGCCAGCAGTCTCACCCCCGGGACAGATAACTATGGCTACACCTTC
TRBJ2-3	once	TRBD2	TRBV5-1	CASSPGAGGLDTQYF	TGCGCCAGCAGCCCCGGAGCGGGAGGGCTGGATACGCAGTATTTT
TRBJ1-2	.	.	TRBV7-9	CASSSMARGLYGYTF	TGTGCCAGCAGCTCCATGGCCCGTGGGTTATATGGCTACACCTTC
TRBJ1-3	.	.	TRBV7-9	CASSQGIRNTIYF	TGTGCCAGCAGCCAAGGCATCAGGAACACCATATATTTT
TRBJ2-2	.	.	TRBV11-3	CASSLALGLANTGELFF	TGTGCCAGCAGCTTAGCCCTCGGACTGGCGAACACCGGGGAGCTGTTTTTT
TRBJ2-7	.	TRBD2	TRBV5-1	CASSAGTSGLGAYF	TGCGCCAGCAGCGCGGGGACTAGCGGTCTTGGGGCGTACTTC
TRBJ2-7	.	TRBD2	TRBV6-1	CASSGLALAGSYEQYF	TGTGCCAGCAGTGGACTAGCGCTTGCAGGCTCCTACGAGCAGTACTTC
TRBJ2-1	once	.	TRBV11-3	CASSRYNEQFF	TGTGCCAGCAGCAGATACAATGAGCAGTTCTTC
TRBJ2-2	.	TRBD2	TRBV7-3	CASGRGDTGELFF	TGTGCCAGCGGGAGGGGAGACACCGGGGAGCTGTTTTTT
TRBJ2-2	few	TRBD1	TRBV6-5	CASSSGTGYSGELFF	TGTGCCAGCAGTTCCGGGACAGGGTACTCCGGGGAGCTGTTTTTT
TRBJ2-3	.	.	TRBV5-1	CASSLEAGTTSTDTQYF	TGCGCCAGCAGCTTGGAGGCTGGGACAACTAGCACAGATACGCAGTATTTT
TRBJ2-3	.	TRBD2	TRBV5-4	CASSLGDTSGRRAQYF	TGTGCCAGCAGCTTGGGGGATACTAGCGGGAGGCGGGCGCAGTATTTT
TRBJ2-7	.	.	TRBV20-1	CSPKRSYEQYF	TGCAGTCCGAAGCGATCCTACGAGCAGTACTTC
TRBJ2-2	.	.	TRBV5-6	CASSLPPGELFF	TGTGCCAGCAGCCTCCCTCCCGGGGAGCTGTTTTTT
TRBJ1-1	.	TRBD1	TRBV28	CASSPGQTNTEAFF	TGTGCCAGCAGTCCGGGACAGACGAACACTGAAGCTTTCTTT
TRBJ2-3	.	TRBD1	TRBV5-4	CASSPIDRGKGGTDTQYF	TGTGCCAGCAGCCCTATTGACAGGGGAAAGGGGGGCACAGATACGCAGTATTTT
TRBJ2-1	.	TRBD2	TRBV27	CASSAPGLAGVEQFF	TGTGCCAGCAGCGCCCCGGGACTAGCGGGAGTTGAGCAGTTCTTC
TRBJ1-5	.	.	TRBV6-5	CASRLQGNSNQPQHF	TGTGCCAGCAGACTACAGGGAAATAGCAATCAGCCCCAGCATTTT
TRBJ1-1	.	TRBD1	TRBV6-6	CASSTQGSNTEAFF	TGTGCCAGCAGTACACAGGGGTCGAACACTGAAGCTTTCTTT
TRBJ2-7	.	TRBD1	TRBV29-1	CSVSQGATYEQYF	TGCAGCGTCTCACAGGGGGCCACCTACGAGCAGTACTTC
TRBJ2-2	.	TRBD1	TRBV5-1	CASSHTGGGTGELFF	TGCGCCAGCAGCCATACAGGGGGCGGAACCGGGGAGCTGTTTTTT
TRBJ2-3	.	.	TRBV5-1	CASSVHWDTQYF	TGCGCCAGCAGCGTACACTGGGATACGCAGTATTTT